This is a list of T cell receptor beta chains from one sample in a study of T cells in Graves' hyperthyroidism and ophthalmopathy. TCRdb ran MiXCR on the multiplex PCR reads and lists one entry per CDR3 protein. The sample holds under 350,000 distinct CDR3 sequences, roughly 23% seen once. The specimen sequenced was blood. The receptors shown here come from a woman between 50 and 59 years old with Graves' hyperthyroidism. Both conserved end residues are part of each CDR3. D genes are given only for firm matches. The size entry is marked missing in some rows and otherwise reads once, few, many or a size class.

clone_size	v_call	j_call	d_call	cdr3_aa	cdr3_nt
once	TRBV28	TRBJ2-2	TRBD1	CASRPGQGRPNTGELFF	TGTGCCAGCAGACCCGGACAGGGGAGACCGAACACCGGGGAGCTGTTTTTT
many	TRBV29-1	TRBJ2-7	TRBD2	CSVEGLADYEQYF	TGCAGCGTTGAAGGACTAGCCGACTACGAGCAGTACTTC
many	TRBV2	TRBJ1-5	TRBD1	CASTLGQSNQPQHF	TGTGCCAGCACCCTGGGACAGAGCAATCAGCCCCAGCATTTT
many	TRBV3-1	TRBJ1-2	-	CASSQGGGNGYTF	TGTGCCAGCAGCCAAGGAGGGGGTAATGGCTACACCTTC
many	TRBV11-3	TRBJ1-3	-	CASSQLGPFSGNTIYF	TGTGCCAGCAGCCAACTGGGACCGTTCTCTGGAAACACCATATATTTT
once	TRBV20-1	TRBJ2-1	TRBD2	CSARARSGSTTEQFF	TGCAGTGCTAGAGCCCGTAGCGGGAGTACTACTGAGCAGTTCTTC
few	TRBV19	TRBJ2-7	TRBD1	CASSTRGLTYEQYF	TGTGCCAGTAGTACAAGGGGGCTTACCTACGAGCAGTACTTC
-	TRBV6-2/TRBV6-3	TRBJ1-4	-	CASSKQVNNEKLFF	TGTGCCAGCAGTAAACAGGTTAATAATGAAAAACTGTTTTTT
few	TRBV19	TRBJ1-5	-	CASSRESLGPFLEPQHF	TGTGCCAGTAGTAGAGAATCCCTCGGGCCGTTTCTGGAGCCCCAGCATTTT
many	TRBV7-2	TRBJ2-3	-	CASSLYQGLDTQYF	TGTGCCAGCAGCTTATATCAGGGTTTAGATACGCAGTATTTT
-	TRBV20-1	TRBJ2-1	-	CSARDPASRSSYNEQFF	TGCAGTGCTAGAGATCCGGCTAGCAGAAGCTCCTACAATGAGCAGTTCTTC
few	TRBV12-3/TRBV12-4	TRBJ2-7	-	CASSLSSRRSSYEQYF	TGTGCCAGCAGCCTAAGTTCCCGGAGAAGCTCCTACGAGCAGTACTTC
many	TRBV2	TRBJ2-7	-	CASSDLTGQQYF	TGTGCCAGCAGTGACCTTACAGGGCAGCAGTACTTC
many	TRBV7-6	TRBJ2-3	-	CASSPLGHDYTDTQYF	TGTGCCAGCAGCCCGCTAGGACACGATTACACAGATACGCAGTATTTT
few	TRBV10-3	TRBJ2-5	TRBD1	CAISGRDSLQETQYF	TGTGCCATCAGTGGCCGGGACAGCCTCCAAGAGACCCAGTACTTC
-	TRBV19	TRBJ2-1	TRBD2	CARSAGTSGYNEQFF	TGTGCCCGTAGTGCCGGGACTAGCGGATACAATGAGCAGTTCTTC
-	TRBV11-2	TRBJ2-3	TRBD2	CASSFNSGGSTDTQYF	TGTGCCAGCAGCTTTAATAGCGGGGGGAGCACAGATACGCAGTATTTT
-	TRBV6-1	TRBJ1-2	-	CASSDLRGAGGYTF	TGTGCCAGCAGTGATCTCCGGGGCGCTGGGGGCTACACCTTC
many	TRBV11-2	TRBJ1-1	-	CASSLKTGNTEAFF	TGTGCCAGCAGCTTAAAGACAGGGAACACTGAAGCTTTCTTT
many	TRBV4-2	TRBJ1-1	-	CASSQEGPMNTEAFF	TGTGCCAGCAGCCAAGAGGGACCGATGAACACTGAAGCTTTCTTT
-	TRBV7-9	TRBJ1-6	TRBD1	CASSRDSANSPLHF	TGTGCCAGCAGCCGGGACAGCGCTAATTCACCCCTCCACTTT
-	TRBV30	TRBJ2-3	TRBD2	CAWTSGGLGDTQYF	TGTGCCTGGACTAGCGGGGGGCTGGGTGATACGCAGTATTTT
-	TRBV7-9	TRBJ1-3	TRBD1	CASKLGDRSGNTIYF	TGTGCCAGCAAACTAGGGGACAGGTCTGGAAACACTATATATTTT
few	TRBV27	TRBJ1-4	-	CASSLMWLKNEKLFF	TGTGCCAGCAGTTTAATGTGGCTGAAAAATGAAAAACTGTTTTTT
few	TRBV20-1	TRBJ1-2	-	CSASWQGSYGYTF	TGCAGTGCTAGTTGGCAGGGGAGCTATGGCTACACCTTC
many	TRBV28	TRBJ1-4	-	CAHAQRLGEKLFF	TGTGCCCACGCTCAGCGGTTAGGGGAAAAACTGTTTTTT
few	TRBV7-9	TRBJ1-6	-	CASSGEIRANSPLHF	TGTGCCAGCAGCGGGGAGATTCGGGCGAATTCACCCCTCCACTTT
few	TRBV9	TRBJ1-5	TRBD1	CASSALGQGNQPQHF	TGTGCCAGCAGCGCCTTGGGACAGGGCAATCAGCCCCAGCATTTT
-	TRBV5-6	TRBJ1-1	-	CASSLPPVRQKNTEAFF	TGTGCCAGCAGCCTGCCCCCCGTGAGACAGAAAAACACTGAAGCTTTCTTT
few	TRBV24-1	TRBJ2-1	-	CATSDQGPIDEQFF	TGTGCCACCAGTGATCAGGGCCCGATCGATGAGCAGTTCTTC
few	TRBV18	TRBJ2-7	-	CASSQPWGVHEQYF	TGTGCCAGCTCACAGCCCTGGGGGGTCCACGAGCAGTACTTC
-	TRBV18	TRBJ1-5	-	CASSPGTSGGQPQHF	TGTGCCAGCTCACCAGGGACCTCTGGGGGTCAGCCCCAGCATTTT
many	TRBV12-3/TRBV12-4	TRBJ2-1	TRBD1	CASRADRGSYNEQFF	TGTGCCAGCAGGGCGGACAGGGGGTCCTACAATGAGCAGTTCTTC
many	TRBV11-2	TRBJ2-5	-	CASRQGHQETQYF	TGTGCCAGCAGACAGGGACACCAAGAGACCCAGTACTTC
few	TRBV5-1	TRBJ2-2	TRBD2	CASSAFSSGSTSGELFF	TGCGCCAGCAGCGCCTTTTCTAGCGGGAGCACCTCCGGGGAGCTGTTTTTT
-	TRBV20-1	TRBJ2-3	-	CSAKRVASDTQYF	TGCAGTGCTAAGCGGGTCGCATCAGATACGCAGTATTTT
many	TRBV28	TRBJ2-5	TRBD1	CASRGQGAGAETQYF	TGTGCCAGCAGGGGGCAGGGGGCAGGAGCGGAGACCCAGTACTTC
many	TRBV10-2	TRBJ1-1	-	CASSTAPRDTEAFF	TGCGCCAGCAGTACCGCCCCAAGGGACACTGAAGCTTTCTTT
-	TRBV20-1	TRBJ2-5	-	CSARVHRGREETQYF	TGCAGTGCTAGAGTCCACCGGGGGCGGGAAGAGACCCAGTACTTC
many	TRBV2	TRBJ2-5	-	CASSESGPQETQYF	TGTGCCAGCAGTGAATCTGGCCCCCAAGAGACCCAGTACTTC
-	TRBV12-3/TRBV12-4	TRBJ2-7	-	CASSSKGRTTATYEQYF	TGTGCCAGCAGTTCGAAGGGGCGAACCACAGCCACCTACGAGCAGTACTTC
-	TRBV5-1	TRBJ2-1	TRBD1	CASELETGFGVNEQFF	TGCGCCAGCGAGTTAGAGACAGGGTTCGGTGTCAATGAGCAGTTCTTC
many	TRBV28	TRBJ1-1	-	CASSKDTLTEAFF	TGTGCCAGCAGCAAGGACACGCTGACTGAAGCTTTCTTT
-	TRBV7-9	TRBJ2-3	-	CASSSPPGVSTDTQYF	TGTGCCAGCAGCTCACCACCGGGAGTTAGCACAGATACGCAGTATTTT
many	TRBV20-1	TRBJ2-1	TRBD2	CSATVAGGYNEQFF	TGCAGTGCCACTGTAGCGGGAGGGTACAATGAGCAGTTCTTC
-	TRBV9	TRBJ1-1	TRBD1	CASSVGQGANTEAFF	TGTGCCAGCAGCGTCGGACAGGGGGCGAACACTGAAGCTTTCTTT
-	TRBV24-1	TRBJ1-1	-	CATSARDVTEAFF	TGTGCCACCAGTGCCCGGGACGTTACTGAAGCTTTCTTT
many	TRBV28	TRBJ2-7	TRBD2	CASSLAGGPLPYEQYF	TGTGCCAGCAGTCTAGCGGGAGGGCCGCTACCTTACGAGCAGTACTTC
-	TRBV28	TRBJ2-3	-	CASRGPDTQYF	TGTGCCAGCAGAGGACCAGATACGCAGTATTTT
many	TRBV5-1	TRBJ2-7	TRBD2	CASSPPTSGTAQKQYF	TGCGCCAGCAGCCCGCCGACTAGCGGGACGGCACAAAAGCAGTACTTC
many	TRBV5-1	TRBJ1-1	TRBD1	CASSFQSAGQGSEAFF	TGCGCCAGCAGCTTCCAATCCGCGGGACAGGGTTCTGAAGCTTTCTTT